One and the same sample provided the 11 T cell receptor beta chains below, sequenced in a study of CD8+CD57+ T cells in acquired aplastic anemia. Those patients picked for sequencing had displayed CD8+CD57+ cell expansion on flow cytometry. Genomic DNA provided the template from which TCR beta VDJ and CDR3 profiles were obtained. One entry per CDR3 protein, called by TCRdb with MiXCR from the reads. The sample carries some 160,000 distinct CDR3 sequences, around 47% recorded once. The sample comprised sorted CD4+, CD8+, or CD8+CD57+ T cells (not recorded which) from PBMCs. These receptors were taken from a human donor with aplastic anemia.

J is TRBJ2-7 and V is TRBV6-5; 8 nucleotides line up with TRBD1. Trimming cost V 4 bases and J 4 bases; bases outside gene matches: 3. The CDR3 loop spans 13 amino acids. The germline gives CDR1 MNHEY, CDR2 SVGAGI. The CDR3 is CASSSGGEYEQYF. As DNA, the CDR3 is TGTGCCAGCAGTTCAGGGGGCGAATACGAGCAGTACTTC.

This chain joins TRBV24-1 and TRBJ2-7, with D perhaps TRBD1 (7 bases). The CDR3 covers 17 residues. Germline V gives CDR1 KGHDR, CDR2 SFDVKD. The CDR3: CATSAGVDRDSYFEQYV. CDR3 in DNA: TGTGCCACGAGTGCTGGGGTTGACAGGGACTCCTACTTCGAGCAGTACGTC.

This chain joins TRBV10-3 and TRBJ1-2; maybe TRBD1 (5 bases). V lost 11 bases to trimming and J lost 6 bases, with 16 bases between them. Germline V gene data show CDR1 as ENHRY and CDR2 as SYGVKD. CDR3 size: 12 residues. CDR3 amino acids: CASTPGPDGYTF. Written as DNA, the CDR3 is TGTGCCTCCACGCCAGGGCCGGATGGCTACACCTTC.

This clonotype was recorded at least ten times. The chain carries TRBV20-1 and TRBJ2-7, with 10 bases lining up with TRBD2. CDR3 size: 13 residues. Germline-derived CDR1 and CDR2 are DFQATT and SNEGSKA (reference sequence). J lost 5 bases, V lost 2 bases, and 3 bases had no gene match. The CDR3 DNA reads TGCAGTGCTAGACTAGCGGGAGCTAACGAGCAGTACGTC. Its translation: CSARLAGANEQYV.

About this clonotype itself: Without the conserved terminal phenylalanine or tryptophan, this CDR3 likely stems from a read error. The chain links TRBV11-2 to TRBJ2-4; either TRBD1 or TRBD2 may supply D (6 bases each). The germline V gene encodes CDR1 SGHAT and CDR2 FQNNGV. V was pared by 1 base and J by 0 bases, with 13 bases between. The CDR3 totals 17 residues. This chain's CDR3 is CASSLGKGGLAKNIQYL. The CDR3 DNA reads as TGTGCCAGCAGCTTAGGGAAAGGGGGACTAGCCAAAAACATTCAGTACCTC.

The CDR3 region has the DNA TGTGCCAGTAGTATTTCCATTAACCAAGAGACCCAGTACTTC. Its protein is CASSISINQETQYF. J is TRBJ2-5 and V is TRBV19; D is undetermined. The CDR3 extends over 14 amino acids. The germline CDR1 and CDR2 sequences are LNHDA and SQIVND (reference sequence). V was shortened by 3 bases and J by 0 bases, with 8 bases between the two germline ends.

CDR3 nucleotide sequence: TGTGCCAGCTATACGGGCGGCAACTATGGCTACACCTTC. Residues: CASYTGGNYGYTF. The chain links TRBV7-2 to TRBJ1-2; no definite D call. Trimming took off 8 bases at V and 2 bases at J, with 12 bases between the two ends. The CDR3 sequence is 13 residues long. CDR1 and CDR2 from the germline V gene are SGHTA and FQGNSA.

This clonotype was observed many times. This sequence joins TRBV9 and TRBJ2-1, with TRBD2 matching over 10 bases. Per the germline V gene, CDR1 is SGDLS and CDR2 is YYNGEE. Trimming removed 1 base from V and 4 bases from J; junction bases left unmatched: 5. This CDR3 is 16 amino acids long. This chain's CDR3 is CASSVLAGERYNEQFF. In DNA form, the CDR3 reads TGTGCCAGCAGCGTACTAGCGGGGGAAAGATACAATGAGCAGTTCTTC.

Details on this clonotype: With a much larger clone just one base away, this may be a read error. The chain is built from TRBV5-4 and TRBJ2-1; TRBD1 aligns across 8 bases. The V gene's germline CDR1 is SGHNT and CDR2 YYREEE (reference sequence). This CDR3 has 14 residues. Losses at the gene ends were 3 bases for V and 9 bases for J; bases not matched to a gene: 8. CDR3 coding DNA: TGTGCCAGCAGCTCGGCCAGAGACAGGGGTGAGCAGTTCTTC. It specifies CASSSARDRGEQFF.

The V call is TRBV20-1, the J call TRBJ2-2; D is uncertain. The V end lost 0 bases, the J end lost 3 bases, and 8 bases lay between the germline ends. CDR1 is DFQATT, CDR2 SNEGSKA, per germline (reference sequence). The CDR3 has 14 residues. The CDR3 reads CSARDFRDTGELFF. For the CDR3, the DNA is TGCAGTGCTAGAGATTTTAGGGACACCGGGGAGCTGTTTTTT.

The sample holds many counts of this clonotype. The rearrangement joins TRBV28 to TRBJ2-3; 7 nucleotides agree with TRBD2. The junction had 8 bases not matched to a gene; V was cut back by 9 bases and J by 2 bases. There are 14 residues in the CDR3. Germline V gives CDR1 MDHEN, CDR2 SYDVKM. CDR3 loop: CASGEGTFTDTQYF. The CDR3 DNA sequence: TGTGCCAGTGGGGAGGGCACATTCACAGATACGCAGTATTTT.